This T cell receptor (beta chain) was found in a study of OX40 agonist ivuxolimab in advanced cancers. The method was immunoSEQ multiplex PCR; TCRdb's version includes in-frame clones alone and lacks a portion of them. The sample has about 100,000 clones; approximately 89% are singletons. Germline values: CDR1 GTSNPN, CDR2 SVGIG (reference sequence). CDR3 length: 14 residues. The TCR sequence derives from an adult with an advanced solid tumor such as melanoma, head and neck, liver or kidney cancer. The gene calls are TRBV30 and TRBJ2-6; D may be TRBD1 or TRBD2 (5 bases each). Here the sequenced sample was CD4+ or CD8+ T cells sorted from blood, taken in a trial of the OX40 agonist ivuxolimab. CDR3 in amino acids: CVGTGNSGANVLTF. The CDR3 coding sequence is TGTGTCGGGACGGGGAACTCTGGGGCCAACGTCCTGACTTTC.